The rows below give T cell receptor beta chains drawn from one sample of a study of T cell responses to AZD1222 COVID-19 vaccine. The assay was immunoSEQ multiplex PCR, and TCRdb's table has in-frame clones only and misses some. This sample carries roughly 130,000 clones, around 90% of them seen once, and the ten largest clones take under 1.5%. Sequencing used peripheral blood, obtained on day 0 of AZD1222 vaccination. These receptors originate from an adult in good health. CDR3s include the opening cysteine and the closing phenylalanine or tryptophan. Fields, in order: clone size, J gene, D gene, V gene, CDR3 protein, CDR3 DNA. A D gene is named only where the DNA matches it firmly. Clone size, where shown, is once, few, many, or a class for clones that have expanded.

clone size: once
J gene: TRBJ1-2
D gene: TRBD1
V gene: TRBV19
CDR3 protein: CASSPGDRDGYTF
CDR3 DNA: TGTGCCAGTAGTCCGGGGGACAGGGATGGCTACACCTTC

clone size: -
J gene: TRBJ2-7
D gene: -
V gene: TRBV25-1
CDR3 protein: CASSEYTLDEQYF
CDR3 DNA: TGTGCCAGCAGTGAATATACCCTGGACGAGCAGTACTTC

clone size: -
J gene: TRBJ2-2
D gene: -
V gene: TRBV5-8
CDR3 protein: CASSFAGLPTGELFF
CDR3 DNA: TGTGCCAGCAGCTTTGCAGGGCTTCCCACCGGGGAGCTGTTTTTT

clone size: few
J gene: TRBJ1-4
D gene: -
V gene: TRBV5-4
CDR3 protein: CASSRTPGHRATNEKLFF
CDR3 DNA: TGTGCCAGCAGCCGGACTCCGGGACATCGAGCAACTAATGAAAAACTGTTTTTT

clone size: -
J gene: TRBJ2-7
D gene: -
V gene: TRBV27
CDR3 protein: CASSLSRGAPYEQYF
CDR3 DNA: TGTGCCAGCAGTTTATCGAGGGGGGCGCCCTACGAGCAGTACTTC

clone size: -
J gene: TRBJ1-1
D gene: -
V gene: TRBV5-6
CDR3 protein: CASSSRGGEAFF
CDR3 DNA: TGTGCCAGCAGTTCCAGGGGAGGAGAAGCTTTCTTT

clone size: -
J gene: TRBJ2-5
D gene: -
V gene: TRBV12-3/TRBV12-4
CDR3 protein: CASSFWVQETQYF
CDR3 DNA: TGTGCCAGCAGTTTTTGGGTCCAAGAGACCCAGTACTTC

clone size: -
J gene: TRBJ2-2
D gene: -
V gene: TRBV14
CDR3 protein: CASSPPSNTGELFF
CDR3 DNA: TGTGCCAGCAGCCCCCCCTCAAACACCGGGGAGCTGTTTTTT

clone size: -
J gene: TRBJ1-5
D gene: -
V gene: TRBV28
CDR3 protein: CASSFYSVTGGNQPQHF
CDR3 DNA: TGTGCCAGCAGTTTTTATTCGGTGACAGGAGGCAATCAGCCCCAGCATTTT

clone size: few
J gene: TRBJ1-6
D gene: TRBD1
V gene: TRBV6-5
CDR3 protein: CASRGQGNSPLHF
CDR3 DNA: TGTGCCAGCAGGGGACAGGGGAATTCACCCCTCCACTTT

clone size: -
J gene: TRBJ2-7
D gene: -
V gene: TRBV14
CDR3 protein: CASSRYRAERGEQYF
CDR3 DNA: TGTGCCAGCAGTCGCTACCGGGCCGAACGTGGAGAGCAGTACTTC

clone size: once
J gene: TRBJ1-5
D gene: -
V gene: TRBV4-2
CDR3 protein: CASSQDFEGVQPQHF
CDR3 DNA: TGTGCCAGCAGCCAAGACTTCGAGGGGGTTCAGCCCCAGCATTTT

clone size: -
J gene: TRBJ1-5
D gene: TRBD1
V gene: TRBV2
CDR3 protein: CASSRDRGGNQPQHF
CDR3 DNA: TGTGCCAGCAGTCGCGACAGGGGAGGCAATCAGCCCCAGCATTTT

clone size: -
J gene: TRBJ1-6
D gene: -
V gene: TRBV2
CDR3 protein: CASSTARENNSPLHF
CDR3 DNA: TGTGCCAGCAGCACTGCCCGGGAGAATAATTCACCCCTCCACTTT

clone size: once
J gene: TRBJ2-7
D gene: TRBD1
V gene: TRBV9
CDR3 protein: CASSGTGSYEQYF
CDR3 DNA: TGTGCCAGCAGTGGGACAGGGAGCTACGAGCAGTACTTC

clone size: -
J gene: TRBJ2-3
D gene: TRBD1
V gene: TRBV7-2
CDR3 protein: CASSPGQGPDTQYF
CDR3 DNA: TGTGCCAGCAGCCCGGGACAGGGCCCCGATACGCAGTATTTT